This T cell receptor beta chain is drawn from a study of shared T cell receptors in the human thymus. This clone was counted a single time. Germline V gives CDR1 SNHLY, CDR2 FYNNEI. Deletions cut 6 bases from V and 4 bases from J, with 10 bases between. The CDR3 length is 12 residues. Generated by immunoSEQ multiplex PCR, the TCRdb table keeps only in-frame clones and is missing some. Among about 730,000 clones, approximately 85% were seen once, and the ten largest hold around 0.01%. These data are also associated with another study on human thymus T cells. From that report: It was from resections taken during corrective heart surgery that the thymus tissue came. Unrelated individuals were reported by related research to share highly overlapping thymic repertoires.

The chain recombines TRBV2 with TRBJ2-7; D is undetermined. The TCR was taken from a girl less than two years old with a congenital heart defect. The source material was thymocytes. Here the CDR3 reads CASSRKGYEQYF. The CDR3 coding sequence is TGTGCCAGCAGCAGGAAAGGATACGAGCAGTACTTC.